Listed below are T cell receptor beta chains from one sample, sequenced in a study of blood T cell repertoires in COVID-19. Assay: immunoSEQ multiplex PCR; the TCRdb copy retains only in-frame clones and omits some. The sample lists 150,000 to 200,000 clones, around 86% occurring once. The sequenced material came from peripheral blood. The receptors stem from a woman aged 35 to 49 with acute or convalescent COVID-19. Both conserved end residues are part of each CDR3. Clone size is stated in some rows and not others, as once, few, many or a class when expanded.

abundance	j_gene	v_gene	CDR3aa
once	TRBJ2-2	TRBV29-1	CSATRGQGVNTGELFF
NA	TRBJ2-1	TRBV19	CASSIQGANEQFF
NA	TRBJ1-6	TRBV9	CASRAGGSVESPLHF
few	TRBJ2-7	TRBV27	CASSKLSQGLARVYEQYF
NA	TRBJ1-2	TRBV6-5	CATLNYGYTF
once	TRBJ1-1	TRBV2	CASSGEMNTEAFF
NA	TRBJ2-7	TRBV29-1	CSVGWGADEQYF
NA	TRBJ1-5	TRBV19	CASRDRDYSNQPQHF
NA	TRBJ2-7	TRBV7-8	CASSSIAGVGYEQYF
NA	TRBJ2-1	TRBV5-1	CASSLGRTGQLLYNEQFF
NA	TRBJ2-7	TRBV27	CASSLLAGGHEQYF
NA	TRBJ2-7	TRBV29-1	CSVSRGGTSGRQEQYF
few	TRBJ2-7	TRBV28	CASSFGRGPAYEQYF
NA	TRBJ1-6	TRBV5-1	CASSLGGVTNSPLHF
NA	TRBJ2-7	TRBV10-3	CAISDLRLAGFDEQYF
once	TRBJ2-5	TRBV5-6	CASSLWGGYQETQYF
NA	TRBJ1-2	TRBV7-6	CASSQGTGSMEGYTF
NA	TRBJ1-2	TRBV28	CASSRLLGGVRDYTF
NA	TRBJ2-7	TRBV6-6	CASGQGTNEQYF
NA	TRBJ2-7	TRBV29-1	CSASGQPLYEQYF
NA	TRBJ1-1	TRBV19	CASGPGVSEAFF
NA	TRBJ2-1	TRBV28	CASSLIAGRNEQFF
NA	TRBJ2-7	TRBV5-1	CASSRGQGSYEQYF
NA	TRBJ2-2	TRBV18	CASSRTGLGGELFF
NA	TRBJ1-4	TRBV29-1	CSVDSGQATNEKLFF
NA	TRBJ2-4	TRBV10-3	CAISESFLESKNIQYF
NA	TRBJ1-2	TRBV28	CASSFRTAGRGYTF
NA	TRBJ2-1	TRBV6-6	CASSSGSYNEQFF
NA	TRBJ2-1	TRBV4-1	CASSLGENEQFF
few	TRBJ2-1	TRBV5-1	CASSLYGGYNEQFF
NA	TRBJ2-2	TRBV11-3	CASSLGSGTGGRTGELFF
NA	TRBJ2-7	TRBV27	CASSPALGQTYEQYF
NA	TRBJ1-3	TRBV6-5	CASSPRLGNTIYF
NA	TRBJ2-7	TRBV28	CASSQGLYEQYF
NA	TRBJ2-7	TRBV28	CATLAGTSYEQYF